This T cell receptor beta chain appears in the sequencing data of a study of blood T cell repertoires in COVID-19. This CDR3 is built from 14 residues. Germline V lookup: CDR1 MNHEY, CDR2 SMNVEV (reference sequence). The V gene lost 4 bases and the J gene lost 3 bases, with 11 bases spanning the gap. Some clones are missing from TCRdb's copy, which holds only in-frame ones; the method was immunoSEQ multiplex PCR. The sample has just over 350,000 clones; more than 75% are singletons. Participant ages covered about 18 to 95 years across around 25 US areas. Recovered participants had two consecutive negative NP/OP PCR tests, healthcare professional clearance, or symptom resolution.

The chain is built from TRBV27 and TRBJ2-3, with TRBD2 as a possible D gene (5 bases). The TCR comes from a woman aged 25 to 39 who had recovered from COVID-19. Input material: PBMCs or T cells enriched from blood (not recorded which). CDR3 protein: CASSSPWTTDTQYF. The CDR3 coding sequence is TGTGCCAGCAGTTCCCCGTGGACTACAGATACGCAGTATTTT.